A selection of T cell receptor beta chains follows, all from one sample in a study of shared clonotypes between healthy human individuals. Some clones are missing from TCRdb's copy, which holds only in-frame ones; the method was immunoSEQ multiplex PCR. This table holds millions of clones, 95% found once. The sample was naive CD4+ T cells sorted from blood. These receptors were obtained from a man aged 18 to 29 in good health. Each CDR3 is given with its conserved first and last residue. D genes are given only for firm matches.

D,V,J,CDR3
-,TRBV28,TRBJ1-1,CASKPATNTEAFF
TRBD1,TRBV6-5,TRBJ2-1,CASSRGTGGDNEQFF
-,TRBV29-1,TRBJ1-1,CSVAPRVNRESEAFF
TRBD1,TRBV28,TRBJ1-1,CASSFRTGENAEAFF
-,TRBV11-2,TRBJ1-6,CASSSSGVPLHF
-,TRBV7-2,TRBJ1-2,CASSPDTGGYTF
-,TRBV5-1,TRBJ1-1,CASSLGRGTEAFF
-,TRBV5-1,TRBJ2-3,CASTPGTFTDTQYF
-,TRBV5-6,TRBJ2-1,CASSLVVGEGEQFF
TRBD1,TRBV30,TRBJ1-1,CAWDRGHNTEAFF
-,TRBV2,TRBJ2-3,CASSEGGRACSF
TRBD1,TRBV27,TRBJ1-5,CASSRTGSNQPQHF
TRBD1,TRBV28,TRBJ2-7,CASSHRDRSNEQYF
-,TRBV5-1,TRBJ1-1,CASSLTRNTEAFF
-,TRBV28,TRBJ2-7,CATARGDGEVYEQYF
-,TRBV5-4,TRBJ2-2,CASSWTPSAGELFF
TRBD1,TRBV7-2,TRBJ2-7,CASSLEWAGGYEQYF
TRBD2,TRBV30,TRBJ2-7,CAWAPRAGGSNKGYEQYF
TRBD2,TRBV2,TRBJ2-1,CASSLRLAGSYNEQFF
TRBD2,TRBV4-2,TRBJ2-3,CASSPGGGDTDTQYF
TRBD1,TRBV7-2,TRBJ2-5,CASSLYPGQQETQYF
TRBD2,TRBV30,TRBJ2-5,CAWSSGILAGSETQYF
TRBD1,TRBV10-1,TRBJ2-7,CASSAGTGISIEQYF
TRBD1,TRBV6-6,TRBJ1-6,CASSYSWTGHSPLHF
-,TRBV7-8,TRBJ1-6,CASSLEGSWNSPLHF
TRBD1,TRBV28,TRBJ1-1,CASGFDRATYTEAFF
-,TRBV2,TRBJ2-5,CASSDLGISYQETQYF
TRBD1,TRBV28,TRBJ1-1,CASSFPGGNTEAFF
-,TRBV14,TRBJ2-3,CASSQEGWGRGATDTQYF
-,TRBV18,TRBJ2-2,CASSPYSGNTGELFF
-,TRBV11-3,TRBJ1-1,CASSTYDKADNHRDTEAFF
TRBD1,TRBV10-3,TRBJ1-2,CAISGTDGYTF
TRBD2,TRBV6-5,TRBJ2-7,CASSYEGGSYEQYF
-,TRBV7-2,TRBJ2-1,CASSPSGFSYNEQFF
TRBD1,TRBV28,TRBJ1-1,CASSYPGQGSTEAFF
-,TRBV2,TRBJ2-7,CASSASAKQYF
-,TRBV28,TRBJ2-7,CASFLRGETHF
-,TRBV19,TRBJ2-3,CASSTSAGGIPDTQYF
TRBD2,TRBV19,TRBJ2-3,CASTEGREGTQYF
-,TRBV7-2,TRBJ2-2,CASSLAVRAGELFF
-,TRBV7-2,TRBJ2-6,CAQPRSGANVLTF
-,TRBV20-1,TRBJ2-5,CSAMTGAQYF
TRBD2,TRBV27,TRBJ2-3,CASSFLGLADTDTQYF
TRBD1,TRBV18,TRBJ1-1,CASSPGTGNTEAFF
-,TRBV6-1,TRBJ1-1,CASSAYINTEAFF
-,TRBV7-8,TRBJ2-1,CASSLMTKSSYNEQFF
-,TRBV15,TRBJ1-3,CATSRDSLGNTIYF
TRBD1,TRBV19,TRBJ2-7,CASSSGQGYEQYF
-,TRBV10-3,TRBJ2-1,CAIGGGDEQFF
-,TRBV18,TRBJ1-5,CASSHIDGGEPQHF
-,TRBV5-6,TRBJ2-2,CASSLDRGGVTGELFF
TRBD1,TRBV6-6,TRBJ1-1,CASSDRAEAFF
-,TRBV2,TRBJ2-7,CATNPSGRLSEQYF